Listed below are T cell receptor beta chains from one sample, sequenced in a study of human T cells and chemical hapten exposure. TCRdb used MiXCR to reprocess the RACE reads, holding one entry per CDR3 protein. In the table there are approximately 400,000 distinct CDR3 sequences, more than 4.5% of which are singletons. This sample comprised whole blood, obtained in connection with sensitization to the hapten diphenylcyclopropenone (DPC). The receptors derive from a woman in her forties or fifties with alopecia areata. Some clones in this sample may be carry-over from other donors' samples. CDR3s include the opening cysteine and the closing phenylalanine or tryptophan.

V	CDR3
TRBV24-1	CATSDRSRGDTQYF
TRBV6-6	CASSYKGGQGATGNTIYF
TRBV6-5	CASSYGSTLRTEAFF
TRBV3-1	CASRAGVYNEQFF
TRBV6-6	CASGGGRTEAFF
TRBV7-9	CASSPVLVPYEQYF
TRBV5-4	CASSLAGGVEAFF
TRBV12-3/TRBV12-4	CASSAKIEQETQYF
TRBV11-2	CASSLGGGFGFSYNEQFF
TRBV19	CASMRTSGSSGHEQFF
TRBV4-2	CASSLGISGGPPTDTQYF
TRBV7-2	CASSRIQGDTQYF
TRBV7-6	CASSFLDGSSGANVLTF
TRBV28	CASSSGTYATNEKLFF
TRBV18	CASSSSGEPGEQYF
TRBV15	CATSRLAASTDTQYF
TRBV7-2	CASSLELQLNSPLHF
TRBV20-1	CSAREDSYEQYF
TRBV20-1	CSARGSRWTSRYNEQFF
TRBV27	CASSLSSREGTASLPYGYTF
TRBV6-1	CASAVNRNTEAFF
TRBV27	CASSLGGRQPQHF
TRBV5-4	CASSHRTGQETQYF
TRBV29-1	CSVRTRTNGYTF
TRBV28	CASQAPARLARTYEQYF
TRBV19	CASSSRGVKGTEAFF
TRBV15	CATSRDRAGNQPQHF
TRBV6-6	CASRQLAGGTDTQYF
TRBV20-1	CSALTTSGRDTQYF
TRBV7-7	CASSLGGSFTDTQYF
TRBV12-3/TRBV12-4	CASSFLGEGVQPQHF
TRBV20-1	CSARDPPGGQETQYF
TRBV29-1	CSVAGTGASYNEQFF
TRBV9	CASSSQSPGGHNEQYF
TRBV5-4	CASGGQGETEAFF
TRBV12-3/TRBV12-4	CASGVQGPLNEQFF
TRBV20-1	CSARASENSYEQYF
TRBV2	CASQEGTASPYGYTF
TRBV29-1	CSVAGYDNYGYTF
TRBV21-1	CASSFPGQGKNTGELFF
TRBV9	CASSGNYGYTF
TRBV27	CASSPWDSQNTEAFF
TRBV7-9	CAGDGDSGANVLTF
TRBV5-1	CASSPESRYYGYTF
TRBV12-3/TRBV12-4	CASSLTANTGELFF
TRBV10-3	CAISESTGGMETQYF
TRBV27	CASRAAANYGYTF
TRBV6-2/TRBV6-3	CASSSGLAGFYEQYF
TRBV12-3/TRBV12-4	CASRAGASGNTIYF
TRBV5-1	CASSLDSNQPQHF
TRBV29-1	CSVVGQGVGNEQFF
TRBV21-1	CASSPSGLVLWSYEQYF
TRBV10-3	CAITGRPEAGELFF
TRBV11-2	CASSLVGFGEKLFF
TRBV2	CASSKGFTEAFF
TRBV5-1	CASSLVPAGGKNEQFF
TRBV7-2	CASSFDRGQEFF